The 15 T cell receptor beta chains below were found in one sample sequenced in a study of neoadjuvant anti-PD-1 for oral cavity cancer. Some clones are missing from TCRdb's copy, which holds only in-frame ones; the method was immunoSEQ multiplex PCR. Of about 9,900 clones in the sample, under 70% were seen once. Documented time point: after neoadjuvant nivolumab, at surgical resection. Sample: PBMCs, taken after nivolumab (anti-PD-1) treatment. All receptors come from a person aged 40 to 85 with oral cavity squamous cell carcinoma.

The CDR3, as DNA: TGTGCCAGCAGCCCCATGGGGGGTATAAGGAGTGAAGCTTTCTTT. Its protein product is CASSPMGGIRSEAFF. The chain uses TRBV4-2 and TRBJ1-1; D possibly corresponds to TRBD1 (5 bases). The germline V gene encodes CDR1 LGHNA and CDR2 YNFKEQ. The CDR3 is 15 residues long. V lost 4 bases to trimming and J lost 7 bases, with 19 bases between them.

This clone was observed a handful of times. CDR3 coding DNA: TGTGCCAGCAGCCCCACGACGACAGTATACGAGCAGTACTTC. It codes for CASSPTTTVYEQYF. The chain uses TRBV9 and TRBJ2-7; perhaps TRBD1 as D (5 bases). V was cut by 4 bases and J by 4 bases, with 15 bases left in between. The CDR3 covers 14 residues. Germline V gene lookup returns CDR1 SGDLS and CDR2 YYNGEE.

The chain employs TRBV6-5 and TRBJ1-6; weak D call: TRBD1 (5 bases). The CDR3 loop spans 14 amino acids. Per germline, CDR1 MNHEY and CDR2 SVGAGI. V was trimmed by 6 bases and J by 9 bases, leaving 15 bases between them. The CDR3 loop is CASRIRGDGSPLHF. CDR3 bases: TGTGCCAGCAGAATCAGAGGGGACGGTTCACCCCTCCACTTT.

This clone was counted only a few times. The chain is built from TRBV7-9 and TRBJ1-1; D gene ambiguous. Per the germline V gene, CDR1 is SEHNR and CDR2 is FQNEAQ (reference sequence). The CDR3 spans 13 residues. V lost 4 bases to trimming and J lost 1 base, with 7 bases between them. CDR3 loop: CASSSSSNTEAFF. The CDR3 DNA reads TGTGCCAGCAGCTCATCCTCGAACACTGAAGCTTTCTTT.

This CDR3 is CAIRSTVNTEAFF. Written as DNA, the CDR3 is TGTGCCATCAGATCGACAGTGAACACTGAAGCTTTCTTT. The chain combines TRBV10-3 with TRBJ1-1; D is perhaps TRBD1 (5 bases). The germline V gene encodes CDR1 ENHRY and CDR2 SYGVKD. V lost 6 bases, J lost 0 bases, and 8 bases lay in between. This CDR3 is 13 amino acids long.

This clone appeared once. The J gene is TRBJ2-3, the V gene TRBV5-1; D perhaps matches TRBD1 (5 bases). Germline CDR1 SGHRS, CDR2 YFSETQ. The CDR3 length is 15 residues. Trimming cost V 0 bases and J 4 bases, with 12 bases left between them. CDR3 sequence reads: CASSLDGAQADTQYF. The CDR3 nucleotides are TGCGCCAGCAGCTTGGATGGGGCGCAGGCAGATACGCAGTATTTT.

V gene TRBV5-1 combines with J gene TRBJ2-3; D call uncertain. The CDR3 spans 11 residues. The germline V gene encodes CDR1 SGHRS and CDR2 YFSETQ. Trimming removed 1 base at V and 4 bases at J, with 1 base between. The CDR3 DNA follows: TGCGCCAGCAGCTTGTCAGATACGCAGTATTTT. Its protein is CASSLSDTQYF.

This clone has only a few counts. This sequence joins TRBV29-1 and TRBJ2-4, with 11 bases aligning to TRBD1. CDR3 length equals 18 residues. Germline V gene data show CDR1 as SQVTM and CDR2 as ANQGSEA. V dropped 3 bases and J dropped 7; count of bases not matched to a gene: 17. CDR3 coding DNA: TGCAGCGTTGAGAACCCCGAGGGACAGGGGGGAGGTCCTAACATTCAGTACTTC. Translating it yields CSVENPEGQGGGPNIQYF.

The V gene is TRBV4-1, the J gene TRBJ1-2; 7 bases fit TRBD1. The CDR3 extends over 15 amino acids. The V segment lost 1 base and the J segment 4 bases; nucleotides outside the gene matches: 6. The germline gives CDR1 MGHRA, CDR2 YSYEKL. CDR3 sequence: CASSQVPGQIYGYTF. For the CDR3, the DNA is TGCGCCAGCAGCCAAGTCCCGGGACAGATCTATGGCTACACCTTC.

The chain has TRBV10-3 and TRBJ2-7, with a possible D match to TRBD1 (6 bases). The CDR3 runs to 15 residues. Germline V gene lookup returns CDR1 ENHRY and CDR2 SYGVKD. Deletions cut 6 bases from V and 0 bases from J, with 15 bases between. The CDR3 region has the DNA TGTGCCATCAGGGGGCAGGGGCTTAGCTCCTACGAGCAGTACTTC. The encoded protein is CAIRGQGLSSYEQYF.

This clone was counted between two and nine times. The V and J genes are TRBV19 and TRBJ2-7; D ambiguous. This CDR3 has 13 residues. The V end lost 6 bases, the J end lost 9 bases, and 18 bases lay between the germline ends. Looked up from germline, CDR1 is LNHDA and CDR2 is SQIVND (reference sequence). The CDR3 protein is CASSTSSENGQYF. In DNA, the CDR3 is TGTGCCAGTAGCACAAGCTCGGAAAATGGGCAGTACTTC.

CDR3 nucleotides: TGTGCCAGCAGCTCCGTGGGGGGGTCCTACGAGCAGTACTTC. The encoded protein is CASSSVGGSYEQYF. The chain employs TRBV7-2 and TRBJ2-7; 7 bases agree with TRBD2. This CDR3 has 14 residues. V lost 4 bases, J lost 1 base, and 4 bases stayed unmatched. From germline, CDR1 is SGHTA and CDR2 FQGNSA.

The chain has TRBV19 and TRBJ2-2; 10 nucleotides align to TRBD1. CDR1 is LNHDA, CDR2 SQIVND, per germline (reference sequence). V shed 7 bases, J shed 6 bases, and the junction held 8 bases outside the gene matches. This CDR3 is 15 amino acids long. CDR3 sequence (DNA): TGTGCCAGTAAGAGGACAGGGGGTATGTCCGGGGAGCTGTTTTTT. This codes for CASKRTGGMSGELFF.

J is TRBJ2-7 and V is TRBV5-6; 10 bases are a match to TRBD2. Per the germline V gene, CDR1 is SGHDT and CDR2 is YYEEEE. V dropped 1 base and J dropped 4; count of bases not matched to a gene: 11. This CDR3 has 17 residues. The CDR3 region is CASSLFVSGRPLYEQYF. CDR3 DNA: TGTGCCAGCAGCTTGTTCGTTAGCGGGAGGCCACTTTACGAGCAGTACTTC. The whole variable domain, remainder taken from reference TRBV5-6 and TRBJ2-7, is DAGVTQSPTHLIKTRGQQVTLRCSPKSGHDTVSWYQQALGQGPQFIFQYYEEEERQRGNFPDRFSGHQFPNYSSELNVNALLLGDSALYLCASSLFVSGRPLYEQYFGPGTRLTVT.

The chain's CDR3 is CASSFGGRATDTQYF. The CDR3 bases are TGTGCCAGCAGTTTTGGTGGGAGGGCCACAGATACGCAGTATTTT. The rearrangement joins TRBV27 to TRBJ2-3; 7 nucleotides match TRBD2. The CDR3 is 15 amino acids. The ends lost 3 bases at V and 2 bases at J; junction bases unmatched: 5. Germline lookup yields CDR1 MNHEY and CDR2 SMNVEV (reference sequence).